This TCR beta chain was identified in a study of T cell repertoires in cytomegalovirus infection. TCRdb independently ran MiXCR on the reads; one entry per CDR3 protein. The sample holds about 110,000 distinct CDR3 sequences, 30% to 35% seen once. Study-wide points: Accumulated public TCR beta family frequency recognized individuals carrying CMV together with the relevant HLA. Within the response measured ex vivo, HLA-C-restricted CMV-specific TCR beta clonotypes were dominant.

This clonotype was recorded many times. The antigen is undetermined. Germline trimming cut 4 bases from V and 2 bases from J; bases unmatched to any gene: 21. The CDR3 extends over 21 amino acids. Germline V lookup: CDR1 SGDLS, CDR2 YYNGEE. The TCR comes from a human donor in good health (CMV status not recorded). Some clones in this sample may be carry-over from other donors' samples. Here the sequenced sample was CD8+ T cells from cultured PBMCs, taken from culture after CMV antigen stimulation. The chain has TRBV9 and TRBJ2-3, with 11 bases aligning to TRBD2. CDR3 sequence reads: CASSPGTLAGGQQANTDTQYF. The CDR3 DNA reads as TGTGCCAGCAGCCCCGGTACCCTAGCGGGGGGACAGCAAGCCAACACAGATACGCAGTATTTT. The whole variable domain, filled in from reference TRBV9 and TRBJ2-3, reads DSGVTQTPKHLITATGQRVTLRCSPRSGDLSVYWYQQSLDQGLQFLIQYYNGEERAKGNILERFSAQQFPDLHSELNLSSLELGDSALYFCASSPGTLAGGQQANTDTQYFGPGTRLTVL.